Each of the 3 T cell receptor beta chains below was sequenced from the same sample in a study of post-analysis software for immune sequencing data. Regarding the study as a whole: When patients were compared with controls, about five TRBV segments were more frequent, TRBV5-6, TRBV5-1 and TRBV20-1 among them.

Their recognized antigens are unknown. The TCR beta cDNA libraries carried unique molecular identifiers. TCRdb redid the calling of the PCR reads with MiXCR, one entry per CDR3 protein. The table includes a few hundred thousand distinct CDR3 sequences, around 33% detected once. The specimen was blood. These receptor sequences come from a girl between 10 and 17 years old with multiple sclerosis.

This clonotype was seen ten or more times. The chain has TRBV10-3 and TRBJ2-7; D possibly corresponds to TRBD2 (6 bases). The V and J ends lost 5 bases and 6 bases respectively, with 14 bases between them. There are 13 residues in the CDR3. Germline loops: CDR1 ENHRY, CDR2 SYGVKD. The CDR3 DNA follows: TGTGCCATCAGTCGAGGTACTAGCAGCGAGCAGTACTTC. It encodes CAISRGTSSEQYF.

This clonotype was counted only a few times. This sequence joins TRBV12-3 or TRBV12-4 and TRBJ2-1; TRBD2 might be the D (5 bases). The CDR3 is 15 amino acids. V lost 6 bases and J 5 bases, leaving 17 bases between the germline ends. The CDR3 loop reads CASSPRSGVDNEQFF. The CDR3 DNA is TGTGCCAGCAGCCCGAGGAGCGGCGTCGACAATGAGCAGTTCTTC.

The CDR3 spells CASSLQGPTEAFF. The CDR3 bases are TGTGCCAGCAGTTTGCAGGGGCCCACTGAAGCTTTCTTT. The chain joins TRBV28 to TRBJ1-1, with D possibly TRBD1 on 6 matching bases. The CDR3 sequence is 13 residues long. The V end lost 3 bases, the J end lost 4 bases, and 9 bases lay between the germline ends. The V gene's germline CDR1 is MDHEN and CDR2 SYDVKM. The whole variable domain, remainder taken from reference TRBV28 and TRBJ1-1, is DVKVTQSSRYLVKRTGEKVFLECVQDMDHENMFWYRQDPGLGLRLIYFSYDVKMKEKGDIPEGYSVSREKKERFSLILESASTNQTSMYLCASSLQGPTEAFFGQGTRLTVV.